This T cell receptor beta chain appears in the sequencing data of a study of early T cells in non-severe SARS-CoV-2 infection. For the study at large: Chains stayed unpaired after sequencing of bulk RNA from unsorted whole blood.

The length of the CDR3 is 13 residues. The ends were cut back, 2 bases at V and 3 bases at J, with 7 bases in the middle. Germline-derived CDR1 and CDR2 are KGHSH and LQKENI. Individual cDNA molecules were tagged with unique molecular identifiers. TCRdb re-called the 5' RACE reads through MiXCR, storing one row per CDR3 protein. Altogether approximately 120,000 distinct CDR3 sequences are present, more than 13% being singletons, with the ten largest covering around a fifth. Notes on the study in general: Anti-spike CD8 specificities were favored by VDJdb matching, whose results missed private and CD4 specificities.

The sample holds a few counts of this clonotype. Its target is unknown. This rearrangement joins TRBV18 to TRBJ1-1; unclear D gene. The sequence was collected from an adult who was a healthcare worker with PCR-confirmed SARS-CoV-2 infection or an uninfected control (not recorded which). The sample consisted of whole blood. The DNA for the CDR3 is TGTGCCAGCTCACCAGGCAAGGACACTGAAGCTTTCTTT. Protein product: CASSPGKDTEAFF.